This T cell receptor beta chain was sequenced for a study of T cell changes during pregnancy in multiple sclerosis (dated 2019 in TCRdb). Some background on the complete study: Changes in the T cell repertoire over the course of pregnancy were examined in this study in women with multiple sclerosis.

Trimming removed 5 bases from V and 2 bases from J; the gene matches leave 8 bases unexplained. There are 18 amino acids in the CDR3, from cysteine to phenylalanine inclusive. Of all the DNA, just the CDR3 is kept, 54 bases in frame from base 1. Sequences MDHEN (CDR1) and SYDVKM (CDR2) are obtained from the germline V gene. As for this clone: No antigen is known for it. No qualities accompany the bases; no much larger clone lies one base away.

The library was generated by the immunoSEQ multiplex PCR assay. TCRdb took this table from immuneACCESS and kept in-frame rearrangements with V and J called. Such tables lack part of the clones; where checked against another copy, unresolved V genes explain under half of the gap, and the rest is unexplained. This sample gives roughly 75,000 clones in total; around 93% of them show up just once. The ten largest clones add up to around 2.6% of the sample. The sequencing here drew on peripheral blood, taken after pregnancy. The sequence came from a female donor in good health, enrolled as a control in a pregnancy study. This chain joins TRBV28 to TRBJ2-3; 15 bases in the junction line up with TRBD2. CDR3 loop: CASSQPGLAGGHTDTQYF. The sequenced DNA is TGTGCCAGCAGTCAACCGGGACTAGCGGGGGGACACACAGATACGCAGTATTTT.